These 31 T cell receptor beta chains came from one sample sequenced in a study of T cells in localized non-small cell lung cancer (dated by TCRdb to about 2020). Library preparation was by the immunoSEQ multiplex PCR assay. The table comes from immuneACCESS by way of TCRdb, which keeps in-frame sequences with V and J called. Part of the clones is missing from these tables; in studies checked, under half for an unresolved V gene and the rest for unknown reasons. The sample table contains about 32,000 clones; only one count was recorded for roughly 90% of them. The ten biggest clones cover 4% to 5% of the sample. This material consisted of peripheral blood mononuclear cells, taken before any cancer treatment. Source of these receptors: a woman between 40 and 69 years old with stage III lung adenocarcinoma.

V and J are TRBV30 and TRBJ2-1; 7 bases map to TRBD2. This CDR3 is 13 amino acids long. Germline CDR1 GTSNPN, CDR2 SVGIG (reference sequence). Trimming took 4 bases from V and 2 from J; bases not matched to a gene: 2. The CDR3 bases are TGTGCCTGGAAGGGAGGGACCTACAATGAGCAGTTCTTC. Translation gives CAWKGGTYNEQFF.

This clone was seen just once. The gene calls are TRBV27 and TRBJ2-7; D call uncertain. CDR1 and CDR2 (germline): MNHEY, SMNVEV (reference sequence). Trimming removed 2 bases from V and 4 bases from J, with 6 bases in between. This CDR3 contains 12 residues. The CDR3 loop is CASSLILYEQYF. The CDR3 coding sequence is TGTGCCAGCAGTTTAATTCTATACGAGCAGTACTTC.

The V call is TRBV4-2, the J call TRBJ2-7, with TRBD2 matching 8 bases. V lost 0 bases and J lost 5; bases outside the gene matches: 9. CDR3 length equals 16 residues. Germline CDR1 and CDR2: LGHNA and YNFKEQ. Written as DNA, the CDR3 is TGTGCCAGCAGCCAAGAGTTGGCGGGGGGAGGGAACGAGCAGTACTTC. Protein product: CASSQELAGGGNEQYF.

V and J are TRBV5-1 and TRBJ2-1; TRBD2 matches at 9 bases. CDR1 and CDR2 from the germline V gene are SGHRS and YFSETQ. With 5 bases clipped from V and 7 bases from J, the junction kept 4 bases outside the gene matches. This CDR3 is 13 amino acids long. CDR3 sequence reads: CASSAGGGNEQFF. CDR3 nucleotide sequence: TGCGCCAGCAGTGCGGGAGGGGGGAATGAGCAGTTCTTC.

CDR3 in amino acids: CASSYLGDPVYEQYF. The CDR3 nucleotides are TGTGCCAGCAGTTACCTGGGGGACCCCGTCTACGAGCAGTACTTC. The J gene is TRBJ2-7, the V gene TRBV6-6, with D possibly being TRBD1 or TRBD2 (5 bases each). CDR3 size: 15 residues. V dropped 2 bases and J dropped 3 bases, with 14 bases sitting between them. CDR1 is MNHNY, CDR2 SVGAGI, per germline (reference sequence).

The rearrangement joins TRBV2 to TRBJ2-7; 7 bases are a match to TRBD2. The CDR3 is 18 residues long. Germline V gene data show CDR1 as SNHLY and CDR2 as FYNNEI. V lost 4 bases to trimming and J lost 3 bases; unmatched junction nucleotides: 18. CDR3 protein: CASSAAGVYLGGRYEQYF. CDR3 in DNA: TGTGCCAGCAGTGCGGCGGGAGTCTATTTAGGCGGGCGCTACGAGCAGTACTTC.

DNA of the CDR3: TGCGCCAGCAGCCAAGGGGACCCGCAGGGAAACTATGGCTACACCTTC. Amino acid sequence: CASSQGDPQGNYGYTF. This sequence joins TRBV4-1 and TRBJ1-2; tentatively, D is TRBD1 (5 bases). Germline CDR1 is MGHRA and CDR2 is YSYEKL. Deletions cut 1 base from V and 2 bases from J, with 14 bases between. The CDR3 loop spans 16 amino acids.

V and J are TRBV27 and TRBJ2-1; 13 positions match TRBD2. After removal of 4 bases from V and 7 bases from J, the junction contained 7 bases not matched to a gene. The CDR3 loop spans 16 amino acids. The germline V gene has CDR1 MNHEY and CDR2 SMNVEV (reference sequence). The CDR3 sequence is CASSSPGTSGKNEQFF. In nucleotides, the CDR3 is TGTGCCAGCAGTTCCCCCGGGACTAGCGGGAAAAATGAGCAGTTCTTC.

V is TRBV29-1 and J is TRBJ2-5, with no clear D. The CDR3 length is 13 residues. V dropped 1 base and J dropped 7 bases, with 13 bases sitting between them. Germline CDR1 SQVTM, CDR2 ANQGSEA. CDR3: CSVEAPPSGTQYF. The CDR3 DNA reads TGCAGCGTTGAAGCTCCCCCGAGTGGGACCCAGTACTTC.

The chain carries TRBV7-3 and TRBJ2-7, with no clear D. Germline assignment: CDR1 SGHTA and CDR2 FQGTGA. The V and J ends lost 1 base and 7 bases respectively, with 8 bases between them. CDR3 size: 12 residues. The CDR3 reads CASSLRAREQYF. CDR3 DNA sequence: TGTGCCAGCAGCTTAAGGGCGCGAGAGCAGTACTTC.

V is TRBV5-1 and J is TRBJ2-2; D remains unclear. This CDR3 is 14 amino acids long. Germline values: CDR1 SGHRS, CDR2 YFSETQ. V was trimmed by 2 bases and J by 5 bases, leaving 10 bases between them. Written as DNA, the CDR3 is TGCGCCAGCAGCTTAAGCCCGATGACCGGGGAGCTGTTTTTT. Its protein product is CASSLSPMTGELFF.

The V call is TRBV29-1, the J call TRBJ1-2; possible D gene TRBD1, 6 bases. The germline V gene has CDR1 SQVTM and CDR2 ANQGSEA. The CDR3 runs 14 residues. Between the trimmed V and J ends, which lost 4 bases and 4 bases, there was a span of 16 bases. The chain's CDR3 is CSVAPTGTLYGYTF. CDR3 in DNA: TGCAGCGTTGCCCCGACAGGAACACTCTATGGCTACACCTTC.

The chain uses TRBV7-2 and TRBJ2-2, with 7 bases matching TRBD1. This CDR3 contains 15 residues. In germline, CDR1 is SGHTA, CDR2 FQGNSA. V trimming: 5 bases; J trimming: 0 bases; junction bases outside the gene matches: 3. In DNA form, the CDR3 reads TGTGCCAGCAGCAATACAGGGGCGAACACCGGGGAGCTGTTTTTT. It is translated as CASSNTGANTGELFF.

The chain recombines TRBV9 with TRBJ1-5; perhaps TRBD1 as D (5 bases). This CDR3 comprises 14 residues. Per germline, CDR1 SGDLS and CDR2 YYNGEE. The V end was cut by 3 bases, the J end by 3 bases, with 10 bases between. The CDR3 loop is CASSESRVNQPQHF. As DNA, the CDR3 is TGTGCCAGCAGCGAGAGCAGGGTCAATCAGCCCCAGCATTTT. Looking up the rest from reference TRBV9 and TRBJ1-5 gives the full variable domain: DSGVTQTPKHLITATGQRVTLRCSPRSGDLSVYWYQQSLDQGLQFLIQYYNGEERAKGNILERFSAQQFPDLHSELNLSSLELGDSALYFCASSESRVNQPQHFGDGTRLSIL.

The chain uses TRBV9 and TRBJ2-1; TRBD2 might be the D (6 bases). Germline V gene sequence: CDR1 SGDLS, CDR2 YYNGEE. The CDR3 is made up of 15 amino acids. V lost 0 bases, J lost 9 bases, and 16 bases lay in between. The CDR3 region is CASSVGGERRAEQFF. The CDR3 DNA is TGTGCCAGCAGCGTAGGCGGGGAGAGGCGTGCTGAGCAGTTCTTC.

The rearrangement uses TRBV9 and TRBJ2-1; 8 bases are a match to TRBD2. V was pared by 0 bases and J by 6 bases, with 11 bases of the junction left unmatched. The CDR3 totals 17 residues. Germline CDR1 is SGDLS and CDR2 is YYNGEE. CDR3 in DNA: TGTGCCAGCAGCGTAGCTTTAGGGGTAGCGGGGTTCAATGAGCAGTTCTTC. Residues: CASSVALGVAGFNEQFF.

A note on this clone: Relative to the germline gene, one junction end is altered; a read error may explain this. The rearrangement uses TRBV5-1 and TRBJ1-6, with D perhaps matching TRBD1 (5 bases). Germline V CDR1 and CDR2: SGHRS, YFSETQ. The CDR3 totals 16 residues. DNA of the CDR3: TGCGCCAGCAGCTCGGAAAACCGGGGCTATGATTCACCCCTCCACTTT. This translates into CASSSENRGYDSPLHF. Filled out from reference TRBV5-1 and TRBJ1-6, the complete variable domain reads KAGVTQTPRYLIKTRGQQVTLSCSPISGHRSVSWYQQTPGQGLQFLFEYFSETQRNKGNFPGRFSGRQFSNSRSEMNVSTLELGDSALYLCASSSENRGYDSPLHFGNGTRLTVT.

The chain combines TRBV18 with TRBJ1-3; possibly TRBD1 for D (6 bases). The length of the CDR3 is 17 residues. The ends were cut back, 3 bases at V and 7 bases at J, with 22 bases in the middle. CDR1 is KGHSH and CDR2 is LQKENI in the germline V gene. DNA of the CDR3: TGTGCCAGCTCACCCCCCTACCGACAGAGACAGGACAACACCATATATTTT. Encoded protein: CASSPPYRQRQDNTIYF.

The chain links TRBV5-1 to TRBJ1-1; maybe TRBD1 (6 bases). Trimming left V 1 base short and J 7 bases short, with 8 bases between. Germline V gene lookup returns CDR1 SGHRS and CDR2 YFSETQ. This CDR3 spans 12 amino acids. In DNA, the CDR3 is TGCGCCAGCAGCTTGAGGACAGATGAAGCTTTCTTT. Translation: CASSLRTDEAFF.

The chain uses TRBV28 and TRBJ2-7; the match to TRBD2 covers 13 bases. Germline V CDR1 and CDR2: MDHEN, SYDVKM. This CDR3 is built from 19 residues. Trimming at V came to 2 bases and at J to 0 bases, leaving 10 bases not matched to a gene. Here the CDR3 reads CASSLAGTWTSGGSYEQYF. In DNA form, the CDR3 reads TGTGCCAGCAGTTTAGCAGGGACCTGGACTAGCGGGGGCTCCTACGAGCAGTACTTC. Supplemented by reference TRBV28 and TRBJ2-7, the full variable domain reads DVKVTQSSRYLVKRTGEKVFLECVQDMDHENMFWYRQDPGLGLRLIYFSYDVKMKEKGDIPEGYSVSREKKERFSLILESASTNQTSMYLCASSLAGTWTSGGSYEQYFGPGTRLTVT.

The chain links TRBV13 to TRBJ2-7; tentatively, D is TRBD1 or TRBD2 (6 bases each). V lost 1 base to trimming and J lost 2 bases, with 15 bases between them. There are 16 residues in the CDR3. Germline loops: CDR1 PRHDT, CDR2 FYEKMQ (reference sequence). CDR3 amino acids: CASSLDRGAKTYEQYF. DNA for the CDR3: TGTGCCAGCAGCTTAGATAGGGGGGCTAAAACCTACGAGCAGTACTTC.

The chain has TRBV15 and TRBJ2-7; D might be TRBD1 or TRBD2, each matching 6 bases. Per germline, CDR1 LNHNV and CDR2 YYDKDF (reference sequence). V dropped 3 bases and J dropped 7 bases, with 19 bases sitting between them. The CDR3 loop spans 15 amino acids. CDR3 coding DNA: TGTGCCACCAGCAGGGGGTTCGGGCAGGGGAGGGAGCAGTACTTC. Amino acids: CATSRGFGQGREQYF.

The rearrangement joins TRBV28 to TRBJ1-3; D is unclear. CDR1 and CDR2 from the germline V gene are MDHEN and SYDVKM. The CDR3 has 14 residues. Trimming left V 3 bases short and J 7 bases short, with 13 bases between. The CDR3 nucleotides read TGTGCCAGCAGTTTCGTGGGGTTCGGGAACACCATATATTTT. Its protein is CASSFVGFGNTIYF.

This chain uses TRBV6-5 with TRBJ2-7; TRBD1 aligns across 7 bases. The V segment lost 7 bases and the J segment 5 bases; nucleotides outside the gene matches: 5. This CDR3 region has 12 residues. Germline V CDR1 and CDR2: MNHEY, SVGAGI. The CDR3 spells CASTNRGNEQYF. CDR3 nucleotide sequence: TGTGCCAGCACCAACAGGGGAAACGAGCAGTACTTC.

The chain joins TRBV5-1 to TRBJ2-1, with D possibly called TRBD1 or TRBD2 (5 bases each). The CDR3 covers 16 residues. The germline V gene has CDR1 SGHRS and CDR2 YFSETQ. Trimming removed 5 bases from V and 0 bases from J, with 15 bases in between. This chain's CDR3 is CASSLRGLSSYNEQFF. In nucleotides, the CDR3 is TGCGCCAGCAGTCTGAGGGGATTGAGCTCCTACAATGAGCAGTTCTTC. Using reference TRBV5-1 and TRBJ2-1 for the parts outside the CDR3, the full variable domain is KAGVTQTPRYLIKTRGQQVTLSCSPISGHRSVSWYQQTPGQGLQFLFEYFSETQRNKGNFPGRFSGRQFSNSRSEMNVSTLELGDSALYLCASSLRGLSSYNEQFFGPGTRLTVL.

This clone showed up just a few times. The chain joins TRBV25-1 to TRBJ2-1; D remains unclear. Germline CDR1 and CDR2: MGHDK and SYGVNS. The CDR3 is 13 amino acids. The V and J ends lost 5 bases and 2 bases respectively, with 7 bases between them. CDR3 sequence (DNA): TGTGCCAGCAGTTTAGGACCCTACAATGAGCAGTTCTTC. As protein: CASSLGPYNEQFF. Together with reference TRBV25-1 and TRBJ2-1, the CDR3 gives the full variable domain: EADIYQTPRYLVIGTGKKITLECSQTMGHDKMYWYQQDPGMELHLIHYSYGVNSTEKGDLSSESTVSRIRTEHFPLTLESARPSHTSQYLCASSLGPYNEQFFGPGTRLTVL.

The chain recombines TRBV7-9 with TRBJ2-5; 8 nucleotides match TRBD1. The CDR3 is 15 amino acids. Looked up from germline, CDR1 is SEHNR and CDR2 is FQNEAQ (reference sequence). V shed 5 bases and J 0 bases; nucleotides not matched to a gene: 5. The CDR3 DNA sequence: TGTGCCAGCAGCCCCACAGGGGGTTACCAAGAGACCCAGTACTTC. The encoded protein is CASSPTGGYQETQYF.

This clone was seen only once. The junction departs from germline at one end; a sequencing error may be responsible. The chain joins TRBV7-7 to TRBJ2-5; the match to TRBD1 covers 8 bases. Germline V CDR1 and CDR2: SSHAT, FNYEAQ (reference sequence). The CDR3 extends over 17 amino acids. CDR3 residues: CASSLVGTTGGQETQYF. For the CDR3, the DNA is TGTGCTAGCAGCTTAGTGGGGACAACAGGGGGCCAAGAGACCCAGTACTTC.

This chain uses TRBV9 with TRBJ2-7, with unresolved D. The CDR3 is 14 amino acids. The germline V and J ends were trimmed by 0 bases and 2 bases, with 9 bases remaining between them. Per germline, CDR1 SGDLS and CDR2 YYNGEE. CDR3 amino acids: CASSVGPAAYEQYF. DNA for the CDR3: TGTGCCAGCAGCGTAGGTCCAGCTGCCTACGAGCAGTACTTC.

This sequence joins TRBV7-3 and TRBJ2-5; D may correspond to TRBD1 or TRBD2 (6 bases each). The V gene's germline CDR1 is SGHTA and CDR2 FQGTGA. The ends were cut back, 5 bases at V and 3 bases at J, with 19 bases in the middle. The CDR3 has 16 residues. The DNA of the CDR3 is TGTGCCAGCAGCCCCCGGGGGCGTCAACCTAAAGAGACCCAGTACTTC. Protein: CASSPRGRQPKETQYF.

This chain joins TRBV7-3 and TRBJ1-2; D is perhaps TRBD1 (5 bases). The CDR3 is 15 residues long. Germline V lookup: CDR1 SGHTA, CDR2 FQGTGA. The ends were cut back, 2 bases at V and 3 bases at J, with 13 bases in the middle. Here the CDR3 DNA reads TGTGCCAGCAGCTTAGCGGGGGTAACAGACTATGGCTACACCTTC. Translated: CASSLAGVTDYGYTF.